This TCR beta chain was sequenced in a study of technical replicates of blood from several donors listed by TCRdb under 2017. Details on this clone: The antigen it recognizes is unknown. No quality values exist for individual bases; no much larger clone is one base distant.

To prepare the library, the immunoSEQ multiplex PCR assay was applied. TCRdb mirrors the immuneACCESS table, restricted to in-frame sequences. Some clones are absent from its copies; in checked studies, under half trace to an unresolved V gene, and the reason for the others is unknown. The sample records some 77,000 clones, around 90% of which are singletons. About 0.4% of the sample rests with the top ten. CDR1 is given as LNHDA and CDR2 as SQIVND, both from the germline V gene (reference sequence). Its CDR3 holds 12 amino acids, cysteine through phenylalanine. The entry retains the CDR3 DNA only, 36 bases that are in frame from base 1. Trimming costs V 3 bases and J 5 bases, and their ends lie 4 bases apart.

Input material: T cells isolated from PBMCs. The chain uses TRBV19 and TRBJ2-2, with no D gene named confidently. This TCR came from a human donor in good health. The CDR3 is CASSISTGELFF. The bases are TGTGCCAGTAGTATTTCAACCGGGGAGCTGTTTTTT.